This TCR beta chain was sequenced for a study of cytomegalovirus exposure and HLA in healthy donors. The PCR used 60 Vbeta and 13 Jbeta primers. Profiling relied on immunoSEQ multiplex PCR, and the TCRdb table lists in-frame clones only, not all of them. The sample includes roughly 90,000 clones, roughly 72% seen only once; the top ten take approximately 20%. Study-wide points: TCR beta V- and J-gene trimming, according to a later analysis, was linked to a missense DCLRE1C variant. An analysis that came later showed most CMV-associated TCR beta chains appearing HLA-restricted.

A remark on this clone: Antigen: not known.

CDR1 is SGHRS and CDR2 is YFSETQ in the germline V gene. Trimming pared 3 bases from V and 4 bases from J, leaving 16 bases between. CDR3 length equals 16 residues. The V gene is TRBV5-1, the J gene TRBJ1-4; tentative D call: TRBD1 (5 bases). The sequenced sample was PBMCs. This clonotype was sampled from a man younger than 40 in good health and CMV-seropositive. For the CDR3, the DNA is TGCGCCAGCAGCTCCACCTACGGGGGGGTTAATGAAAAACTGTTTTTT. Its protein is CASSSTYGGVNEKLFF.